These 29 T cell receptor beta chains were sequenced from one sample in a study of T cells in Graves' hyperthyroidism and ophthalmopathy. Amplification targeted TCR beta CDR3 regions from RNA transcripts. RT-PCR in the first round (using the HTBI primer set) targeted the TCR CDR3. MiXCR was run by TCRdb on the multiplex PCR reads, yielding one entry per CDR3 protein. The table records a few hundred thousand distinct CDR3 sequences, over 13% of them present only once. Sequenced material: blood. Receptors originate from a woman aged 18-29 years with Graves' hyperthyroidism.

This clonotype has at least ten counts. V and J are TRBV11-3 and TRBJ2-3; possibly TRBD1 for D (6 bases). The CDR3 has 17 residues. The germline CDR1 and CDR2 sequences are SGHNT and YENEEA. Trimming cost V 6 bases and J 0 bases, with 19 bases left between them. The CDR3 nucleotides are TGTGCCAGCAGTACAGGGACGACTACATTTAGCACAGATACGCAGTATTTT. Translating it yields CASSTGTTTFSTDTQYF.

This clonotype has ten or more counts. The rearrangement joins TRBV7-3 to TRBJ2-1, with TRBD2 matching 15 bases. Trimming at V came to 4 bases and at J to 0 bases, leaving 10 bases not matched to a gene. Germline lookup yields CDR1 SGHTA and CDR2 FQGTGA. CDR3 length equals 20 residues. CDR3 in DNA: TGTGCCAGCAGCTCCCCCGTAGGACTAGCGGGAGGGAGCTCCTACAATGAGCAGTTCTTC. The encoded protein is CASSSPVGLAGGSSYNEQFF. Variable domain in full (rest from reference TRBV7-3 and TRBJ2-1): GAGVSQTPSNKVTEKGKYVELRCDPISGHTALYWYRQSLGQGPEFLIYFQGTGAADDSGLPNDRFFAVRPEGSVSTLKIQRTERGDSAVYLCASSSPVGLAGGSSYNEQFFGPGTRLTVL.

This clonotype was observed at least ten times. This chain links TRBV5-1 with TRBJ2-2; 11 bases line up with TRBD2. The CDR3 has 17 amino acids. The J segment lost 6 bases and the V segment lost 1 base, leaving 8 bases of the junction unmatched. Germline V gene sequence: CDR1 SGHRS, CDR2 YFSETQ. CDR3 sequence reads: CASSLRGLADNPGELFF. In DNA form, the CDR3 reads TGCGCCAGCAGCTTGCGGGGACTAGCGGATAACCCCGGGGAGCTGTTTTTT.

This clonotype was observed a handful of times. The chain is built from TRBV4-1 and TRBJ2-5; D not resolved. Germline V CDR1 and CDR2: MGHRA, YSYEKL. V was cut by 0 bases and J by 0 bases, with 8 bases left in between. This CDR3 has 15 residues. CDR3 sequence reads: CASSQDNPYQETQYF. The DNA for the CDR3 is TGCGCCAGCAGCCAAGATAACCCGTACCAAGAGACCCAGTACTTC.

V gene TRBV19 combines with J gene TRBJ2-7, with 7 positions matching TRBD1. Germline values: CDR1 LNHDA, CDR2 SQIVND (reference sequence). With 8 bases clipped from V and 2 bases from J, the junction kept 6 bases outside the gene matches. CDR3 length: 13 amino acids. CDR3 nucleotide sequence: TGTGCCAGTGGAGACAGGGACCCCTACGAGCAGTACTTC. Its translation: CASGDRDPYEQYF.

This clonotype was detected ten times or more. The DNA for the CDR3 is TGTGCCAGCAGTCCACTAGACACAGATACGCAGTATTTT. Its translation: CASSPLDTDTQYF. The rearrangement uses TRBV12-3 or TRBV12-4 and TRBJ2-3; D might be TRBD2 (5 bases). Trimming removed 5 bases from V and 2 bases from J, with 8 bases in between. The CDR3 covers 13 residues.

This clonotype appeared many times. V gene TRBV24-1 combines with J gene TRBJ2-7; TRBD1 matches 7 bases. V trimming: 5 bases; J trimming: 5 bases; junction bases outside the gene matches: 8. The CDR3 loop spans 14 amino acids. Per the germline V gene, CDR1 is KGHDR and CDR2 is SFDVKD. The CDR3 sequence: CATSAEDRINEQYV. CDR3 nucleotide sequence: TGTGCCACCAGTGCCGAGGACAGGATCAACGAGCAGTACGTC.

In its sample, this clonotype was seen many times. This rearrangement joins TRBV10-1 to TRBJ1-2; 7 bases fit TRBD1. This CDR3 is built from 15 residues. Germline values: CDR1 WNHNN, CDR2 SYGVQD (reference sequence). The V gene end was trimmed by 0 bases and the J gene end by 8 bases; junction bases not matched to a gene: 9. CDR3 in amino acids: CASSESKGAPEGYTF. As DNA, the CDR3 is TGCGCCAGCAGTGAGTCGAAGGGGGCCCCGGAAGGCTACACCTTC.

This clonotype was seen more than once but under ten times. The chain is built from TRBV19 and TRBJ1-1; unclear D gene. This CDR3 has 17 residues. Germline CDR1 is LNHDA and CDR2 is SQIVND (reference sequence). V shed 1 base and J shed 3 bases, with 18 bases lying between them. CDR3 DNA sequence: TGTGCCAGTAGTATAGGTTTGACACTCACGGAGGACACTGAAGCTTTCTTT. Encoded protein: CASSIGLTLTEDTEAFF. Variable domain in full (rest from reference TRBV19 and TRBJ1-1): DGGITQSPKYLFRKEGQNVTLSCEQNLNHDAMYWYRQDPGQGLRLIYYSQIVNDFQKGDIAEGYSVSREKKESFPLTVTSAQKNPTAFYLCASSIGLTLTEDTEAFFGQGTRLTVV.

This clonotype was observed many times. V usage is TRBV27 and J usage is TRBJ1-5; TRBD1 matches 8 bases. V was pared by 6 bases and J by 1 base, with 5 bases of the junction left unmatched. Germline CDR1 reads MNHEY; CDR2 reads SMNVEV (reference sequence). The CDR3 spans 15 residues. CDR3 region: CASSPRQGSNQPQHF. The CDR3 DNA sequence: TGTGCCAGCAGCCCCAGACAGGGGAGCAATCAGCCCCAGCATTTT.

This clonotype was picked up many times. This sequence joins TRBV27 and TRBJ1-6, with D perhaps matching TRBD1 (5 bases). Germline-derived CDR1 and CDR2 are MNHEY and SMNVEV (reference sequence). This CDR3 has 17 amino acids. V was clipped by 4 bases and J by 7 bases, with 20 bases between them. DNA for the CDR3: TGTGCCAGCAGTTCGCCCTCCTTGGGCAGGGTGAATTCACCCCTCCACTTT. Protein: CASSSPSLGRVNSPLHF.

This clonotype came up many times. This chain links TRBV20-1 with TRBJ1-1; D is ambiguous. V lost 3 bases to trimming and J lost 0 bases, with 17 bases between them. The CDR3 loop spans 16 amino acids. Germline V lookup: CDR1 DFQATT, CDR2 SNEGSKA (reference sequence). CDR3 nucleotide sequence: TGCAGTGCTAGTGCCTTCAGACGGGAAATGAACACTGAAGCTTTCTTT. Protein: CSASAFRREMNTEAFF.

The chain couples TRBV5-1 to TRBJ2-1; tentative D call: TRBD1 (6 bases). The CDR3 spans 16 residues. Trimming took off 5 bases at V and 8 bases at J, with 23 bases between the two ends. Germline CDR1 is SGHRS and CDR2 is YFSETQ. CDR3 sequence reads: CASRLQGTIFMDEQFF. CDR3 DNA: TGCGCCAGCAGGTTGCAGGGGACCATCTTCATGGATGAGCAGTTCTTC.

This clonotype was detected many times. The J gene is TRBJ2-3, the V gene TRBV3-1; no reliable D call. V gave up 0 bases and J gave up 0 bases, with 4 bases separating them. Looked up from germline, CDR1 is LGHDT and CDR2 is YNNKEL (reference sequence). CDR3 size: 14 residues. CDR3 residues: CASSQDRSTDTQYF. CDR3 DNA: TGTGCCAGCAGCCAAGATCGGAGCACAGATACGCAGTATTTT.

This clonotype was counted a single time. A much more abundant neighbour one base away suggests this may be a read error. The chain uses TRBV3-1 and TRBJ1-1, with 12 bases matching TRBD1. The trim removed 4 bases at V and 5 bases at J, leaving 5 bases unmatched. The CDR3 is made up of 15 amino acids. The V gene's germline CDR1 is LGHDT and CDR2 YNNKEL (reference sequence). This CDR3 is CASSPGQGAKTEAFF. CDR3 bases: TGTGCCAGCAGCCCGGGACAGGGGGCGAAGACTGAAGCTTTCTTT.

This clonotype was counted ten times or more. The CDR3 DNA reads TGCAGTGACCACAGTCCCTACTATGGCTACACCTTC. Translation: CSDHSPYYGYTF. The genes are TRBV29-1 and TRBJ1-2, with no clear D. This CDR3 region has 12 residues. The germline V gene encodes CDR1 SQVTM and CDR2 ANQGSEA. The entire variable domain, with the rest obtained from reference TRBV29-1 and TRBJ1-2, is as follows: SAVISQKPSRDICQRGTSLTIQCQVDSQVTMMFWYRQQPGQSLTLIATANQGSEATYESGFVIDKFPISRPNLTFSTLTVSNMSPEDSSIYLCSDHSPYYGYTFGSGTRLTVV.

This clonotype came up many times. The chain joins TRBV6-5 to TRBJ2-7, with TRBD2 matching 7 bases. J was trimmed by 2 bases and V by 2 bases; bases with no gene match: 6. Germline CDR1 and CDR2: MNHEY and SVGAGI. The CDR3 consists of 15 residues. CDR3 DNA sequence: TGTGCCAGCAGTTACAGGCTAGCGGATACCTACGAGCAGTACTTC. As protein: CASSYRLADTYEQYF.

This chain connects TRBV2 to TRBJ2-5; D is unresolved. This CDR3 has 12 residues. Trimming shortened V by 6 bases and J by 0 bases, and 5 bases separated the two germline ends. Germline V lookup: CDR1 SNHLY, CDR2 FYNNEI. The CDR3 nucleotides read TGTGCCAGCAGGGACCACCAAGAGACCCAGTACTTC. This sequence encodes CASRDHQETQYF.

The chain joins TRBV13 to TRBJ2-3, with 14 bases fitting TRBD2. The ends lost 1 base at V and 4 bases at J; junction bases unmatched: 10. The CDR3 totals 19 residues. Germline values: CDR1 PRHDT, CDR2 FYEKMQ (reference sequence). The CDR3 DNA sequence: TGTGCCAGCAGCTTAGATCTCGGGACTAGCGGGAGCCACTCAGATACGCAGTATTTT. Protein product: CASSLDLGTSGSHSDTQYF.

This clonotype was counted ten times or more. The rearrangement uses TRBV4-2 and TRBJ2-1; 7 nucleotides align to TRBD2. J gave up 3 bases and V 3 bases, and 5 bases lay outside the gene matches. Per germline, CDR1 LGHNA and CDR2 YNFKEQ. This CDR3 comprises 15 residues. CDR3 DNA: TGTGCCAGCAGCCATGACGGGACTATCTACAATGAGCAGTTCTTC. Encoded protein: CASSHDGTIYNEQFF.

The chain joins TRBV15 to TRBJ2-5; D uncertain. The CDR3 consists of 17 residues. Germline V gene lookup returns CDR1 LNHNV and CDR2 YYDKDF (reference sequence). V lost 3 bases to trimming and J lost 2 bases, with 19 bases between them. This CDR3 reads CATSSGEIPSLQETQYF. The CDR3 region has the DNA TGTGCCACCAGCAGTGGAGAGATACCCAGCCTTCAAGAGACCCAGTACTTC.

This clonotype was recorded many times. V and J are TRBV10-3 and TRBJ1-3; no clear D. Germline V lookup: CDR1 ENHRY, CDR2 SYGVKD. V lost 8 bases, J lost 0 bases, and 14 bases lay in between. The CDR3 is 15 amino acids. The CDR3 protein is CAISRRISSGNTIYF. CDR3 sequence (DNA): TGTGCCATCTCCCGTAGGATCAGCTCTGGAAACACCATATATTTT.

The table lists this clonotype with many counts. The V gene is TRBV11-3, the J gene TRBJ2-3; possible D gene TRBD1, 6 bases. Trimming removed 8 bases from V and 0 bases from J, with 18 bases in between. The CDR3 length is 16 residues. Germline loops: CDR1 SGHNT, CDR2 YENEEA. The CDR3 nucleotides read TGTGCCAGCTCTGGGTCTGGGACAATGAGCACAGATACGCAGTATTTT. This encodes CASSGSGTMSTDTQYF.

This clonotype has more than one count but fewer than ten. The rearrangement joins TRBV29-1 to TRBJ1-1, with TRBD1 as a possible D gene (5 bases). CDR3 length equals 13 residues. Germline lookup yields CDR1 SQVTM and CDR2 ANQGSEA. The ends were cut back, 4 bases at V and 4 bases at J, with 13 bases in the middle. CDR3 amino acids: CSVGRGKGTEAFF. For the CDR3, the DNA is TGCAGCGTTGGTCGGGGGAAGGGCACTGAAGCTTTCTTT.

The table lists this clonotype with many counts. The V and J genes are TRBV28 and TRBJ2-7; TRBD2 might be the D (5 bases). The germline V gene has CDR1 MDHEN and CDR2 SYDVKM. Trimming removed 5 bases from V and 1 base from J, with 6 bases in between. This CDR3 comprises 12 residues. The CDR3 spells CASSRGSYEQYV. DNA of the CDR3: TGTGCCAGCAGTCGGGGTTCCTACGAGCAGTACGTC.

This clonotype appeared many times. The junction does not match germline at one end; this may be a read error. V gene TRBV10-3 combines with J gene TRBJ1-1; D is possibly TRBD1 (5 bases). Germline V gives CDR1 ENHRY, CDR2 SYGVKD. The CDR3 is made up of 15 amino acids. CDR3 sequence (DNA): TGTGCCATCAGTGAGTCGTGGGGGATGAACGCTGAAGCTTTCTTT. Its protein is CAISESWGMNAEAFF.

Worth noting for this clonotype: This may stem from a read error, because a much larger clone lies one nucleotide away. The rearrangement uses TRBV29-1 and TRBJ2-7, with 8 positions matching TRBD2. Germline lookup yields CDR1 SQVTM and CDR2 ANQGSEA. After removal of 5 bases from V and 6 bases from J, the junction contained 6 bases not matched to a gene. The length of the CDR3 is 12 residues. This CDR3 reads CSVSGREGEQYF. CDR3 sequence (DNA): TGCAGCGTTAGCGGGAGAGAGGGCGAGCAGTACTTC.

The rearrangement links TRBV19 to TRBJ2-4; 9 bases match TRBD2. The ends lost 5 bases at V and 8 bases at J; junction bases unmatched: 16. This CDR3 is 17 amino acids long. Looked up from germline, CDR1 is LNHDA and CDR2 is SQIVND (reference sequence). CDR3 nucleotide sequence: TGTGCCAGTAGTGCCCCCTGGGGACTAGCAGAGCCAGACATTCAGTACTTC. Translated: CASSAPWGLAEPDIQYF.

Many counts were recorded for this clonotype. The V call is TRBV6-2 or TRBV6-3, the J call TRBJ2-3; D is possibly TRBD2 (6 bases). V lost 8 bases to trimming and J lost 2 bases, with 14 bases between them. This CDR3 contains 14 residues. Germline CDR1 and CDR2: MNHEY and SVGEGT. The CDR3 nucleotides read TGTGCCAGCTGGCGGGACTTAAACACAGATACGCAGTATTTT. This encodes CASWRDLNTDTQYF.